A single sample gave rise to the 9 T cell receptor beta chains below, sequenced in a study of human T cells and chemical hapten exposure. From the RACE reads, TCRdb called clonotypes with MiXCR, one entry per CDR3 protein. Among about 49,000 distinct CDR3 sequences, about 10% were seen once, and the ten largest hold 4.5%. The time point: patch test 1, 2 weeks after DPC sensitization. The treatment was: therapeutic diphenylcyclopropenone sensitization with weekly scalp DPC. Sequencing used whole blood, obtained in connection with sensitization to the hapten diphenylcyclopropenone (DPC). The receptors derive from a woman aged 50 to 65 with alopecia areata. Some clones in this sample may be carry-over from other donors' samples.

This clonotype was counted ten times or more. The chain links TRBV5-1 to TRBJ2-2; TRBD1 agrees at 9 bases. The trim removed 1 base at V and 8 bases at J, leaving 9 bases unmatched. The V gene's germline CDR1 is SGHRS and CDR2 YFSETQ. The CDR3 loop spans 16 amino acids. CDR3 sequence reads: CASSLTVQGAKGELFF. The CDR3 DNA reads TGCGCCAGCAGCTTGACCGTACAGGGGGCGAAAGGGGAGCTGTTTTTT.

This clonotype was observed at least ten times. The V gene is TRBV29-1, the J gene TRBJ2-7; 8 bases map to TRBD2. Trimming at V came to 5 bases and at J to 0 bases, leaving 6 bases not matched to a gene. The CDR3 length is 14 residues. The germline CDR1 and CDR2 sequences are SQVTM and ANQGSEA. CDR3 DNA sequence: TGCAGCGTTACCGGGACTAGAAACTCCTACGAGCAGTACTTC. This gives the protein CSVTGTRNSYEQYF.

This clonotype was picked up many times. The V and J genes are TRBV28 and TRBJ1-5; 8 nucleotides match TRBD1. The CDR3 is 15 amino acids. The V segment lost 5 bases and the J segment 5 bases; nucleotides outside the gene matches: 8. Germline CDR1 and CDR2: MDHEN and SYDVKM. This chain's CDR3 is CASSVTDRVDQPQHF. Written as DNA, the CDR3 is TGTGCCAGCAGTGTAACGGACAGGGTTGATCAGCCCCAGCATTTT.

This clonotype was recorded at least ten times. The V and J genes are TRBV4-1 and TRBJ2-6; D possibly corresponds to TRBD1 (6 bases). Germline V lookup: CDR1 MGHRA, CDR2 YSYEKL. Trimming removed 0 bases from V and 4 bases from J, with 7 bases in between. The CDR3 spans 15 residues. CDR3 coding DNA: TGCGCCAGCAGCCAAGATGGACAGGGGGCCAACGTCCTGACTTTC. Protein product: CASSQDGQGANVLTF.

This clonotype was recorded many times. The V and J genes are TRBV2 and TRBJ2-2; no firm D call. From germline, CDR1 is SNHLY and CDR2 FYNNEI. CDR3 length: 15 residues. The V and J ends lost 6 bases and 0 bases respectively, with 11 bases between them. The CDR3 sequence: CASSERMTNTGELFF. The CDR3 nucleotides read TGTGCCAGCAGCGAAAGAATGACGAACACCGGGGAGCTGTTTTTT. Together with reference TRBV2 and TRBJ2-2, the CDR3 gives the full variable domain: EPEVTQTPSHQVTQMGQEVILRCVPISNHLYFYWYRQILGQKVEFLVSFYNNEISEKSEIFDDQFSVERPDGSNFTLKIRSTKLEDSAMYFCASSERMTNTGELFFGEGSRLTVL.

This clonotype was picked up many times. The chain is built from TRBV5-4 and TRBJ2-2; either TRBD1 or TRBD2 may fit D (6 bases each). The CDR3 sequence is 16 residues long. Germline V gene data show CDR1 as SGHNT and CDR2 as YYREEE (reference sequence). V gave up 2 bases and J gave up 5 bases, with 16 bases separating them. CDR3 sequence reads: CASSFPHGGETGELFF. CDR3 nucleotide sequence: TGTGCCAGCAGCTTTCCTCACGGGGGCGAAACCGGGGAGCTGTTTTTT.

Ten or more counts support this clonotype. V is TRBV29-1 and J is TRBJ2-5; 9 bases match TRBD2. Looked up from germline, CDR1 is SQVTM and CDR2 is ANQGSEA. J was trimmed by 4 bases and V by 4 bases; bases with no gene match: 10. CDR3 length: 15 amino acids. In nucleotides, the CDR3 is TGCAGCGTTGGGGTAGCGGGAGTTGAGGGAGAGACCCAGTACTTC. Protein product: CSVGVAGVEGETQYF.

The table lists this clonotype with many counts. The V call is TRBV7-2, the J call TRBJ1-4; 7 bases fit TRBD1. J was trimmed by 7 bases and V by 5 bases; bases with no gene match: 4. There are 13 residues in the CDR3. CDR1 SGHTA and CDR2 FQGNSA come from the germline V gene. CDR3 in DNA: TGTGCCAGCAGCGTGACAGGGTTTGAAAAACTGTTTTTT. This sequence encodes CASSVTGFEKLFF.

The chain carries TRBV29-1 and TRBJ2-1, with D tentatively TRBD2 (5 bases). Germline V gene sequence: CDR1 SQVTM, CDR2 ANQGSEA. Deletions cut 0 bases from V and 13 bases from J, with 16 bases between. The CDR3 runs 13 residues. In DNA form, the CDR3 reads TGCAGCGTTGAAGATCTTTGGACTTCTGACCAGTTCTTC. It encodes CSVEDLWTSDQFF.